A selection of T cell receptor beta chains follows, all from one sample in a study of cytomegalovirus exposure and HLA in healthy donors. Clones were sequenced by immunoSEQ multiplex PCR, and TCRdb holds only the in-frame ones, with some missing. The sample contains about 300,000 clones, roughly 90% of which appear only once. Source material: PBMCs. All receptors come from a woman aged 18-29 years in good health and CMV-seronegative. Each CDR3 is given with its conserved first and last residue. D genes are given only for firm matches. Expanded clones are given a class, and other clones once, few, many or no size at all.

clone_size: NA; d_call: NA; v_call: TRBV6-5; j_call: TRBJ1-1; cdr3_nt: TGTGCCAGCGGCACAGCTCTAAGCACTGAAGCTTTCTTT; cdr3_aa: CASGTALSTEAFF
clone_size: NA; d_call: TRBD1; v_call: TRBV7-2; j_call: TRBJ1-2; cdr3_nt: TGTGCCAGCAGCACTAGACAGGGGGGTGGCTACACCTTC; cdr3_aa: CASSTRQGGGYTF
clone_size: NA; d_call: NA; v_call: TRBV19; j_call: TRBJ1-5; cdr3_nt: TGTGCCAGTATGCCGGGTGTGAGCAATCAGCCCCAGCATTTT; cdr3_aa: CASMPGVSNQPQHF
clone_size: few; d_call: NA; v_call: TRBV2; j_call: TRBJ2-7; cdr3_nt: TGTGCCAGCAGTGAAGCAAGAGGGTTCCGTGACGAGCAGTACTTC; cdr3_aa: CASSEARGFRDEQYF
clone_size: NA; d_call: TRBD2; v_call: TRBV27; j_call: TRBJ2-1; cdr3_nt: TGTGCCAGCAGTTTATCGATCGGACTAGCGGGAGAGGGGGAGCAGTTCTTC; cdr3_aa: CASSLSIGLAGEGEQFF
clone_size: NA; d_call: NA; v_call: TRBV2; j_call: TRBJ2-7; cdr3_nt: TGTGCCAGCAGGGGGGCGGGAGTAAGGTACGAGCAGTACTTC; cdr3_aa: CASRGAGVRYEQYF
clone_size: NA; d_call: TRBD1; v_call: TRBV27; j_call: TRBJ1-3; cdr3_nt: TGTGCCAGCAGTTTAGACAGGGGTTATGGAAACACCATATATTTT; cdr3_aa: CASSLDRGYGNTIYF
clone_size: NA; d_call: NA; v_call: TRBV5-1; j_call: TRBJ2-1; cdr3_nt: TGCGCCAGCAGCCTGCAGGCGAGAGACATGAGAAATGAGCAGTTCTTC; cdr3_aa: CASSLQARDMRNEQFF
clone_size: once; d_call: NA; v_call: TRBV7-2; j_call: TRBJ2-1; cdr3_nt: TGTGCCAGCAGCCCCCGGAGCTCCTACAATGAGCAGTTCTTC; cdr3_aa: CASSPRSSYNEQFF
clone_size: NA; d_call: NA; v_call: TRBV6-1; j_call: TRBJ1-2; cdr3_nt: TGTGCCAGCAGTGATCAGGGGTTCTATGGCTACACCTTC; cdr3_aa: CASSDQGFYGYTF
clone_size: NA; d_call: NA; v_call: TRBV5-5; j_call: TRBJ2-3; cdr3_nt: TGTGCCAGCAGCTGGAGGACAGCGAGCACAGATACGCAGTATTTT; cdr3_aa: CASSWRTASTDTQYF
clone_size: NA; d_call: NA; v_call: TRBV4-1; j_call: TRBJ2-7; cdr3_nt: TGCGCCAGCAGCCAAGACCCCCAGAACGAGCAGTACTTC; cdr3_aa: CASSQDPQNEQYF
clone_size: once; d_call: TRBD2; v_call: TRBV4-1; j_call: TRBJ2-3; cdr3_nt: TGCGCCAGCAGCCCAGGGCTAGCGGGAGGGACAGATACGCAGTATTTT; cdr3_aa: CASSPGLAGGTDTQYF
clone_size: NA; d_call: TRBD1; v_call: TRBV4-3; j_call: TRBJ1-3; cdr3_nt: TGCGCCAGCAGCCAAGGGACAGGGACCTCTTCGAACACCATATATTTT; cdr3_aa: CASSQGTGTSSNTIYF
clone_size: NA; d_call: TRBD1; v_call: TRBV16; j_call: TRBJ2-7; cdr3_nt: TGTGCCAGCAGCCAAGGGACAGCGTTGAGCTCCTACGAGCAGTACTTC; cdr3_aa: CASSQGTALSSYEQYF
clone_size: NA; d_call: TRBD1; v_call: TRBV19; j_call: TRBJ1-5; cdr3_nt: TGTGCCAGTAGTACCCGAACAGGGGTAGGGGGACTGCCCCAGCATTTT; cdr3_aa: CASSTRTGVGGLPQHF
clone_size: once; d_call: NA; v_call: TRBV19; j_call: TRBJ1-4; cdr3_nt: TGTGCCAGTAGTATTCTCAGTGTGCCGAATAATGAAAAACTGTTTTTT; cdr3_aa: CASSILSVPNNEKLFF
clone_size: NA; d_call: TRBD2; v_call: TRBV19; j_call: TRBJ2-1; cdr3_nt: TGTGCCAGTAGGCCGGGACTAGCACTACAGCAGTTCTTC; cdr3_aa: CASRPGLALQQFF
clone_size: NA; d_call: TRBD2; v_call: TRBV4-3; j_call: TRBJ2-1; cdr3_nt: TGCGCCAGCAGCCAAGAGAGCGGGAGGGCCTTACAGTTCTTCTTC; cdr3_aa: CASSQESGRALQFFF
clone_size: NA; d_call: NA; v_call: TRBV7-8; j_call: TRBJ2-3; cdr3_nt: TGTGCCAGCAGCCTCAGGACTCGGCGGAGCACAGATACGCAGTATTTT; cdr3_aa: CASSLRTRRSTDTQYF
clone_size: NA; d_call: TRBD2; v_call: TRBV7-8; j_call: TRBJ2-5; cdr3_nt: TGTGCCAGCAGCAGATTAGCGGGAGGGGAAGAGACCCAGTACTTC; cdr3_aa: CASSRLAGGEETQYF
clone_size: few; d_call: TRBD1; v_call: TRBV5-1; j_call: TRBJ1-4; cdr3_nt: TGCGCCAGCAGCTTGGAACCAGGGGGTGGGGGAGAAAAACTGTTTTTT; cdr3_aa: CASSLEPGGGGEKLFF
clone_size: NA; d_call: NA; v_call: TRBV12-5; j_call: TRBJ2-1; cdr3_nt: TGTGCTAGTGGCCTAGGGGGAGCCTACAATGAGCAGTTCTTC; cdr3_aa: CASGLGGAYNEQFF
clone_size: NA; d_call: NA; v_call: TRBV7-2; j_call: TRBJ2-7; cdr3_nt: TGTGCCAGCAGCGCAACTAGGCGGGCTACGAAGCAGTACTTC; cdr3_aa: CASSATRRATKQYF
clone_size: NA; d_call: TRBD2; v_call: TRBV4-3; j_call: TRBJ2-1; cdr3_nt: TGCGCCAGCAGCCAAGATGGGACTAGCGGGAGGGGGTACAATGAGCAGTTCTTC; cdr3_aa: CASSQDGTSGRGYNEQFF
clone_size: NA; d_call: NA; v_call: TRBV6-1; j_call: TRBJ1-1; cdr3_nt: TGTGCCAGCAGTGTGACCCAGGTGTACACTGAAGCTTTCTTT; cdr3_aa: CASSVTQVYTEAFF
clone_size: NA; d_call: NA; v_call: TRBV20-1; j_call: TRBJ2-1; cdr3_nt: TGCAGTGCTGCCAGGGTTACTGAGCAGTTCTTC; cdr3_aa: CSAARVTEQFF
clone_size: NA; d_call: TRBD1; v_call: TRBV9; j_call: TRBJ1-2; cdr3_nt: TGTGCCAGCAGTCCGGGACAGGGGAACTATGGCTACACCTTC; cdr3_aa: CASSPGQGNYGYTF
clone_size: NA; d_call: TRBD2; v_call: TRBV5-1; j_call: TRBJ2-3; cdr3_nt: TGCGCCAGCAGCTTGGGTACGGGAGGTTCAGATACGCAGTATTTT; cdr3_aa: CASSLGTGGSDTQYF
clone_size: NA; d_call: NA; v_call: TRBV30; j_call: TRBJ1-2; cdr3_nt: TGTGCCTGGAGTGTACAAGAGGGATCGGAAGGCTACACCTTC; cdr3_aa: CAWSVQEGSEGYTF
clone_size: NA; d_call: NA; v_call: TRBV30; j_call: TRBJ1-4; cdr3_nt: TGTGCCTGGATGGAGGTAAGGGAAAAACTGTTTTTT; cdr3_aa: CAWMEVREKLFF
clone_size: NA; d_call: NA; v_call: TRBV5-1; j_call: TRBJ2-1; cdr3_nt: TGCGCCAGCAGCTTGTTAGGACGCGGGGCTCAAAACAATGAGCAGTTCTTC; cdr3_aa: CASSLLGRGAQNNEQFF
clone_size: NA; d_call: TRBD2; v_call: TRBV4-1; j_call: TRBJ2-7; cdr3_nt: TGCGCCAGCAGCCAGGGCGGGGGGCGGGGGATCTACGAGCAGTACTTC; cdr3_aa: CASSQGGGRGIYEQYF
clone_size: NA; d_call: TRBD1; v_call: TRBV6-5; j_call: TRBJ1-2; cdr3_nt: TGTGCCAGCAAGGGGACAGGGGGACGCTACACCTTC; cdr3_aa: CASKGTGGRYTF
clone_size: NA; d_call: NA; v_call: TRBV5-4; j_call: TRBJ2-3; cdr3_nt: TGTGCCAGCCGCTTGGTTGGCGGGAGCACAGATACGCAGTATTTT; cdr3_aa: CASRLVGGSTDTQYF
clone_size: NA; d_call: NA; v_call: TRBV10-3; j_call: TRBJ2-7; cdr3_nt: TGTGCCACCCGTGGTGGTCTTTGGACTAACGAGCAGTACTTC; cdr3_aa: CATRGGLWTNEQYF
clone_size: few; d_call: TRBD1; v_call: TRBV4-1; j_call: TRBJ1-3; cdr3_nt: TGCGCCAGCAGCCAGGGACAGGGGGCTGGAAACACCATATATTTT; cdr3_aa: CASSQGQGAGNTIYF
clone_size: NA; d_call: TRBD2; v_call: TRBV4-1; j_call: TRBJ2-1; cdr3_nt: TGCGCCAGCAGCCAAGTACGGGGGACTAGCGGGCCGATCTCCTACAATGAGCAGTTCTTC; cdr3_aa: CASSQVRGTSGPISYNEQFF
clone_size: NA; d_call: NA; v_call: TRBV13; j_call: TRBJ2-5; cdr3_nt: TGTGCCAGCTATTCGAGAATGTACCAAGAGACCCAGTACTTC; cdr3_aa: CASYSRMYQETQYF
clone_size: NA; d_call: TRBD2; v_call: TRBV19; j_call: TRBJ2-5; cdr3_nt: TGTGCCAGTAGTATAGCCCCCCGTAGCGGGAAGTACCAAGAGACCCAGTACTTC; cdr3_aa: CASSIAPRSGKYQETQYF
clone_size: few; d_call: NA; v_call: TRBV6-6; j_call: TRBJ1-4; cdr3_nt: TGTGCCAGCAGTTATCGGGCAGGACAGAGTAATGAAAAACTGTTTTTT; cdr3_aa: CASSYRAGQSNEKLFF
clone_size: NA; d_call: TRBD2; v_call: TRBV5-4; j_call: TRBJ2-2; cdr3_nt: TGTGCCAGCAGCTTCAAGACTAGCGGGAGGGCCTCGGGCACCGGGGAGCTGTTTTTT; cdr3_aa: CASSFKTSGRASGTGELFF
clone_size: few; d_call: TRBD1; v_call: TRBV19; j_call: TRBJ1-2; cdr3_nt: TGTGCCAGTAGTATTTGGGACAGCTATGGCTACACCTTC; cdr3_aa: CASSIWDSYGYTF
clone_size: NA; d_call: TRBD1; v_call: TRBV28; j_call: TRBJ1-2; cdr3_nt: TGTGCCAGCACCGCGGACAGGGGGCGGGGTGGCTACACCTTC; cdr3_aa: CASTADRGRGGYTF
clone_size: NA; d_call: NA; v_call: TRBV5-1; j_call: TRBJ2-1; cdr3_nt: TGCGCCAGCAGCCCGGGGGTCAATGAGCAGTTCTTC; cdr3_aa: CASSPGVNEQFF
clone_size: NA; d_call: TRBD1; v_call: TRBV9; j_call: TRBJ2-3; cdr3_nt: TGTGCCAGCAGCCCCTTACAGGGGATACGGACAGATACGCAGTATTTT; cdr3_aa: CASSPLQGIRTDTQYF
clone_size: NA; d_call: NA; v_call: TRBV5-6; j_call: TRBJ2-2; cdr3_nt: TGTGCCAGCAGCCGCGGGGGCAGGGCGAACACCGGGGAGCTGTTTTTT; cdr3_aa: CASSRGGRANTGELFF
clone_size: NA; d_call: NA; v_call: TRBV28; j_call: TRBJ1-2; cdr3_nt: TGTGCCAGCAGTTTCCCCGAGAGGGTTAACTATGGCTACACCTTC; cdr3_aa: CASSFPERVNYGYTF
clone_size: once; d_call: TRBD1; v_call: TRBV27; j_call: TRBJ1-1; cdr3_nt: TGTGCCAGCAGCCAGCTAAATCTCTTGGGGGACAGGGGTATTGAAGCTTTCTTT; cdr3_aa: CASSQLNLLGDRGIEAFF
clone_size: NA; d_call: NA; v_call: TRBV27; j_call: TRBJ2-7; cdr3_nt: TGTGCCAGCAGTTTATCGATACTCTACGAGCAGTACTTC; cdr3_aa: CASSLSILYEQYF